These T cell receptor beta chains were read from a single sample in a study of CD8 T cells in Susac syndrome. TCRdb independently ran MiXCR on the immunoSEQ multiplex PCR reads; one entry per CDR3 protein. The sample holds a few hundred thousand distinct CDR3 sequences, roughly 90% seen once. The sequenced sample consisted of CD8+ T cells from PBMCs. The source is a human donor with multiple sclerosis. Each CDR3 is given with its conserved first and last residue. The D gene is left open where the match is weak. Where a row states a size, it is once, few, many or the class of an expanded clone; other rows omit it.

CDR3 DNA | CDR3 protein | J gene | D gene | V gene | clone size
TGTGCCACCAGCGGAGAGTCGCTAGCGGGAGTCTGGGAGACCCAGTACTTC | CATSGESLAGVWETQYF | TRBJ2-5 | TRBD2 | TRBV15 | NA
TGTGCCAGCAGCGTAGCTTCGGTAGCGGGGGGGCGAGATACGCAGTATTTT | CASSVASVAGGRDTQYF | TRBJ2-3 | TRBD2 | TRBV9 | NA
TGTGCCAGCAGTCCCGGGACCACATCCTACAATGAGCAGTTCTTC | CASSPGTTSYNEQFF | TRBJ2-1 | NA | TRBV25-1 | NA
TGTGCCAGCAGCCTAATACCCGGACAGGGGAGGTTAGAGCAGTACTTC | CASSLIPGQGRLEQYF | TRBJ2-7 | TRBD1 | TRBV11-2 | NA
TGTGCCAGCAGCGTAGGAGTGGGATATCAAGCTTTCTTT | CASSVGVGYQAFF | TRBJ1-1 | NA | TRBV9 | NA
TGTGCTAGCACCAACACCGGGGAGCTGTTTTTT | CASTNTGELFF | TRBJ2-2 | NA | TRBV19 | few
TGTGCCAGCAGTGGGGGGATCAATCAGCCCCAGCATTTT | CASSGGINQPQHF | TRBJ1-5 | NA | TRBV9 | NA
TGTGCCAGCAGCTTAGAAGGTCGACAGGTCCGGCGGGAAAACACCATATATTTT | CASSLEGRQVRRENTIYF | TRBJ1-3 | NA | TRBV7-8 | NA
TGTGCCACCAGTGACTTGACAGGGGGGAGAGAGACCCAGTACTTC | CATSDLTGGRETQYF | TRBJ2-5 | TRBD1 | TRBV24-1 | once
TGCAGTGCTAGCACAGGGTTCTTTGAGGAGACCCAGTACTTC | CSASTGFFEETQYF | TRBJ2-5 | NA | TRBV20-1 | NA
TGCGCCAGCAGCTTGGATGCGGTGCGGGGGGACACAGATACGCAGTATTTT | CASSLDAVRGDTDTQYF | TRBJ2-3 | TRBD2 | TRBV5-1 | NA
TGCGCCAGCAACCCCGGGACGGGCTCCACTGAAGCTTTCTTT | CASNPGTGSTEAFF | TRBJ1-1 | NA | TRBV5-1 | few
TGCGCCAGCAGCCAAGACGGACTAGCGGGAGTAGGGACCCAGTACTTC | CASSQDGLAGVGTQYF | TRBJ2-5 | TRBD2 | TRBV4-1 | once
TGTGCCATCAGTGAATCGGCTAGCGGGAACAATGAGCAGTTCTTC | CAISESASGNNEQFF | TRBJ2-1 | TRBD2 | TRBV10-3 | NA
TGTGCCAGCAGCTTAGGTCCTAGCGGAGAGACCCAGTACTTC | CASSLGPSGETQYF | TRBJ2-5 | TRBD2 | TRBV7-2 | NA
TGCAGTGCTAGAGACGGGACTACTGGCACAGATACGCAGTATTTT | CSARDGTTGTDTQYF | TRBJ2-3 | TRBD2 | TRBV20-1 | NA
TGCGCCAGCAGCCAAGATATGGGCAGCGAAATCTATGGCTACACCTTC | CASSQDMGSEIYGYTF | TRBJ1-2 | NA | TRBV4-3 | NA
TGTGCCAGCAGTGAAAGGACGGGGGCCGTAAGCTCCTACGAGCAGTACTTC | CASSERTGAVSSYEQYF | TRBJ2-7 | NA | TRBV2 | NA
TGCAGTGCCCTTTACGATGGCTACACCTTC | CSALYDGYTF | TRBJ1-2 | NA | TRBV20-1 | NA
TGTGCCAGCAGCGACCCGAAAGCAGGAGGCACAGATACGCAGTATTTT | CASSDPKAGGTDTQYF | TRBJ2-3 | NA | TRBV9 | NA
TGTGCCAGCAGTTCATTAGCGGGGCCTATCAATGAGCAGTTCTTC | CASSSLAGPINEQFF | TRBJ2-1 | TRBD2 | TRBV12-3/TRBV12-4 | NA
TGCAGCGGTGACGGCTACACCTTC | CSGDGYTF | TRBJ1-2 | NA | TRBV29-1 | NA
TGTGCCAGCAGCTTTTTAGGACTAGCGGGAATCGAGCAGTACTTC | CASSFLGLAGIEQYF | TRBJ2-7 | TRBD2 | TRBV7-2 | NA
TGTGCCTGGAGTGTCGGGGGAAACACTGAAGCTTTCTTT | CAWSVGGNTEAFF | TRBJ1-1 | NA | TRBV30 | few
TGTGCCAGCAGTTTTGGTTGGAATCAAGAGACCCAGTACTTC | CASSFGWNQETQYF | TRBJ2-5 | NA | TRBV12-3/TRBV12-4 | NA
TGTGCCATCAGTGACGTAGGGACAGGGGGCTCCTATGGCTACACCTTC | CAISDVGTGGSYGYTF | TRBJ1-2 | TRBD1 | TRBV10-3 | NA
TGTGCCAGCAGTTCCGCGGTCCGGGGTTGGACAGATACGCAGTATTTT | CASSSAVRGWTDTQYF | TRBJ2-3 | NA | TRBV28 | once
TGTGCCAGCAGCGTAGGGCGGCTACCGGAGACCCAGTACTTC | CASSVGRLPETQYF | TRBJ2-5 | NA | TRBV9 | NA
TGTGCCAGCAGTTACTCGAGTCTCTCCACAGATACGCAGTATTTT | CASSYSSLSTDTQYF | TRBJ2-3 | NA | TRBV6-5 | NA
TGTGCCAGCAGTGAGGGTTGGCCGAAAGAGACCCAGTACTTC | CASSEGWPKETQYF | TRBJ2-5 | NA | TRBV2 | NA
TGTGCCAGCAGCCCAGGAGGGCACCCCTACAATGAGCAGTTCTTC | CASSPGGHPYNEQFF | TRBJ2-1 | NA | TRBV9 | NA
TGTGCCAGCAGCCAAGCTCTTGCGGGAGGGGGGCCTGATGAGCAGTACTTC | CASSQALAGGGPDEQYF | TRBJ2-7 | TRBD2 | TRBV3-1 | NA
TGTGCCAGCAGCTTAGTCCTGCCTAGCGGGGGGCTCTACAATGAGCAGTTCTTC | CASSLVLPSGGLYNEQFF | TRBJ2-1 | TRBD2 | TRBV7-6 | NA
TGCGCCAGCAGCTTACAGCAGGGAAGGACTGAAGCTTTCTTT | CASSLQQGRTEAFF | TRBJ1-1 | NA | TRBV5-1 | once
TGTGCCAGCAGTTACTTCGACAGGGGTTACGCTGAAGCTTTCTTT | CASSYFDRGYAEAFF | TRBJ1-1 | TRBD1 | TRBV6-5 | NA
TGTGCCAGCAGGGGTAGCGAGAACACCGGGGAGCTGTTTTTT | CASRGSENTGELFF | TRBJ2-2 | NA | TRBV7-9 | NA
TGTGCCAGCAGCTTGGGCTTTACTAGGCTCATTCAAGAGACCCAGTACTTC | CASSLGFTRLIQETQYF | TRBJ2-5 | NA | TRBV7-9 | NA
TGTGCCAGCAGCGTGAGGAGCGGGAACCTTGACAATGAGCAGTTCTTC | CASSVRSGNLDNEQFF | TRBJ2-1 | TRBD2 | TRBV5-8 | once
TGCAGCGTGGCCGGGGGAGGTGACACTGAAGCTTTCTTT | CSVAGGGDTEAFF | TRBJ1-1 | NA | TRBV29-1 | once
TGTGCCAGCAGCTTATTGGGCAGTCTGGCAGAGACCCAGTACTTC | CASSLLGSLAETQYF | TRBJ2-5 | NA | TRBV7-2 | NA
TGTGCCAGCAGTTACAGGGAGGTCGGGCAAGAGACCCAGTACTTC | CASSYREVGQETQYF | TRBJ2-5 | NA | TRBV12-3/TRBV12-4 | NA
TGTGCCAGCAGCTTGATGAGACTAGAATTCAATGAGCAGTTCTTC | CASSLMRLEFNEQFF | TRBJ2-1 | NA | TRBV5-4 | NA
TGTGCCAGCAGCCCACGGGAGACCTCCTACAATGAGCAGTTCTTC | CASSPRETSYNEQFF | TRBJ2-1 | NA | TRBV6-6 | NA
TGCAGTGCTAGAGATGAACTAGTCCTTTACACAGATACGCAGTATTTT | CSARDELVLYTDTQYF | TRBJ2-3 | NA | TRBV20-1 | NA
TGCGCCAGCAGCCAAGATAGGGGTTGGGGGCAGTTCTTC | CASSQDRGWGQFF | TRBJ2-1 | NA | TRBV4-3 | NA
TGTGCCAGCAGCGAGGGATTATATAACAATGAGCAGTTCTTC | CASSEGLYNNEQFF | TRBJ2-1 | NA | TRBV7-3 | NA
TGTGCCAGCAGTTTCCGGGACGAGCAGTACTTC | CASSFRDEQYF | TRBJ2-7 | NA | TRBV12-3/TRBV12-4 | NA
TGTGCCAGCAGTTTAGGAACTGCTTATTCCTACGAGCAGTACTTC | CASSLGTAYSYEQYF | TRBJ2-7 | NA | TRBV12-3/TRBV12-4 | NA